Shown below are 32 T cell receptor beta chains from a single sample sequenced in a study of shared clonotypes between healthy human individuals. Generated by immunoSEQ multiplex PCR, the TCRdb table keeps only in-frame clones and is missing some. The data hold some 2 million clones, with approximately 95% observed a single time. Sequenced sample: naive CD4+ T cells sorted from blood. This sample's subset: CD45RA+ positively selected. Every receptor here comes from a man aged 18-30 years in good health.

Comments on this clone: This same CDR3 is encoded by further DNA sequences in the sample. The chain couples TRBV7-9 to TRBJ2-5, with unresolved D. The ends were cut back, 3 bases at V and 5 bases at J, with 4 bases in the middle. The length of the CDR3 is 11 residues. Germline loops: CDR1 SEHNR, CDR2 FQNEAQ (reference sequence). The CDR3 coding sequence is TGTGCCAGCAGCTTTGGCGAGACCCAGTACTTC. Amino acid sequence: CASSFGETQYF.

This clone was observed a single time. The V call is TRBV27, the J call TRBJ2-2; maybe TRBD2 (6 bases). Trimming stripped 3 bases from V and 2 bases from J, with 13 bases between. The CDR3 spans 16 residues. The germline V gene encodes CDR1 MNHEY and CDR2 SMNVEV (reference sequence). The DNA for the CDR3 is TGTGCCAGCAGTTTGCATGGGACTCAAAACACCGGGGAGCTGTTTTTT. It yields the protein CASSLHGTQNTGELFF.

The chain joins TRBV2 to TRBJ1-1; D ambiguous. The CDR3 spans 15 residues. Trimming took off 3 bases at V and 2 bases at J, with 13 bases between the two ends. Germline CDR1 is SNHLY and CDR2 is FYNNEI. Written as DNA, the CDR3 is TGTGCCAGCAGTGAGTTTATCGTGGGAAACACTGAAGCTTTCTTT. It yields the protein CASSEFIVGNTEAFF.

This clone was recorded once. V is TRBV19 and J is TRBJ2-2; D gene unclear. The CDR3 length is 14 residues. The V end lost 3 bases, the J end lost 4 bases, and 9 bases lay between the germline ends. In germline, CDR1 is LNHDA, CDR2 SQIVND (reference sequence). The CDR3 DNA reads as TGTGCCAGTAGTATGTTAGGTGGCACCGGGGAGCTGTTTTTT. Translating gives CASSMLGGTGELFF.

The J gene is TRBJ1-3, the V gene TRBV9, with TRBD1 identical over 9 bases. Germline assignment: CDR1 SGDLS and CDR2 YYNGEE. The CDR3 covers 18 residues. V was pared by 4 bases and J by 0 bases, with 11 bases of the junction left unmatched. CDR3 nucleotide sequence: TGTGCCAGCAGCATCTCGGGACAGGGTGGTTACTCTGGAAACACCATATATTTT. As protein: CASSISGQGGYSGNTIYF.

The chain has TRBV14 and TRBJ2-1; tentative D call: TRBD2 (6 bases). Germline CDR1 and CDR2: SGHDN and FVKESK. V was trimmed by 0 bases and J by 0 bases, leaving 18 bases between them. CDR3 length: 19 residues. This CDR3 is CASSQEPPRSGYSYNEQFF. CDR3 nucleotides: TGTGCCAGCAGCCAAGAACCCCCGCGTAGCGGTTACTCCTACAATGAGCAGTTCTTC.

The rearrangement links TRBV10-3 to TRBJ2-1; TRBD1 or TRBD2 may be the D gene (5 bases each). The CDR3 length is 11 residues. CDR1 and CDR2 (germline): ENHRY, SYGVKD. V was shortened by 8 bases and J by 9 bases, with 11 bases between the two germline ends. The CDR3 DNA follows: TGTGCCATCGGGACCGCGATTGAGCAGTTCTTC. Amino acids: CAIGTAIEQFF.

This sequence joins TRBV4-3 and TRBJ2-3; TRBD2 aligns across 9 bases. The CDR3 is 17 residues long. The ends lost 5 bases at V and 0 bases at J; junction bases unmatched: 9. Germline lookup yields CDR1 LGHNA and CDR2 YSLEER. The CDR3 DNA reads TGCGCCAGCAGCTCCTACATAGCGGGAGCTAGCACAGATACGCAGTATTTT. Encoded protein: CASSSYIAGASTDTQYF.

V usage is TRBV13 and J usage is TRBJ2-3; D remains ambiguous. CDR1 PRHDT and CDR2 FYEKMQ come from the germline V gene (reference sequence). This CDR3 comprises 14 residues. The V end was cut by 2 bases, the J end by 4 bases, with 10 bases between. The chain's CDR3 is CASSLISEADTQYF. The CDR3 coding sequence is TGTGCCAGCAGCTTAATCTCCGAAGCAGATACGCAGTATTTT.

V gene TRBV10-3 combines with J gene TRBJ1-6; D possibly corresponds to TRBD1 (6 bases). V was trimmed by 10 bases and J by 6 bases, leaving 19 bases between them. CDR1 is ENHRY, CDR2 SYGVKD, per germline. The CDR3 runs 15 residues. Written as DNA, the CDR3 is TGTGCCACGACCCTCGGACAGAGTACTAATTCACCCCTCCACTTT. Amino acids: CATTLGQSTNSPLHF.

In its sample, this clone was seen once. Different DNA sequences within this sample yield the same CDR3. V gene TRBV6-5 combines with J gene TRBJ2-3; unclear D gene. CDR3 length: 11 residues. Germline V gene sequence: CDR1 MNHEY, CDR2 SVGAGI. Trimming took 5 bases from V and 6 from J, leaving 6 bases between them. Here the CDR3 reads CASSNGDTQYF. CDR3 bases: TGTGCCAGCAGTAACGGGGATACGCAGTATTTT.

The V gene is TRBV11-2, the J gene TRBJ2-1; a possible D gene is TRBD2 (6 bases). The CDR3 sequence is 14 residues long. V was pared by 0 bases and J by 10 bases, with 13 bases between. Germline V gene lookup returns CDR1 SGHAT and CDR2 FQNNGV. The CDR3 sequence is CASSLDGTPGEQFF. CDR3 bases: TGTGCCAGCAGCTTAGACGGGACTCCGGGGGAGCAGTTCTTC.

This clone showed up just once. The chain uses TRBV21-1 and TRBJ2-3; TRBD2, as called in the table, went unchecked against the DNA. TRBV21-1 corresponds to a pseudogene. The CDR3 consists of 16 residues. CDR3 coding DNA: TGTGCCAGCAGCAATCGCAGGACTAGCGGCACAGATACGCAGTATTTT. This encodes CASSNRRTSGTDTQYF.

The J gene is TRBJ1-4, the V gene TRBV7-8; D may be TRBD1 (5 bases). Looked up from germline, CDR1 is SGHVS and CDR2 is FQNEAQ. Deletions cut 1 base from V and 6 bases from J, with 15 bases between. This CDR3 is 16 amino acids long. CDR3 bases: TGTGCCAGCAGCTTAGAACTCCAGGGAGTAGATGAAAAACTGTTTTTT. Its translation is CASSLELQGVDEKLFF.

This rearrangement joins TRBV19 to TRBJ2-7; TRBD2 aligns across 7 bases. Losses at the gene ends were 1 base for V and 1 base for J; bases not matched to a gene: 10. Germline CDR1 LNHDA, CDR2 SQIVND (reference sequence). This CDR3 has 17 amino acids. DNA of the CDR3: TGTGCCAGTAGTATAGGTGAGGGGAGGGACCGATCCTACGAGCAGTACTTC. It specifies CASSIGEGRDRSYEQYF.

The chain carries TRBV5-4 and TRBJ1-6; possibly TRBD1 for D (5 bases). The CDR3 contains 16 residues. Germline lookup yields CDR1 SGHNT and CDR2 YYREEE (reference sequence). Trimming left V 2 bases short and J 9 bases short, with 18 bases between. The chain's CDR3 is CASSFQGSMDGSPLHF. In DNA, the CDR3 is TGTGCCAGCAGCTTCCAGGGAAGTATGGATGGTTCACCCCTCCACTTT.

The CDR3 region is CASSRQSNTEAFF. The CDR3 DNA reads TGTGCCAGCTCCCGACAGAGTAACACTGAAGCTTTCTTT. This chain links TRBV18 with TRBJ1-1, with D tentatively TRBD1 (5 bases). V was pared by 6 bases and J by 2 bases, with 10 bases between. The CDR3 runs to 13 residues. Germline V gene lookup returns CDR1 KGHSH and CDR2 LQKENI.

This chain links TRBV28 with TRBJ2-6; D is unclear. The ends were cut back, 5 bases at V and 0 bases at J, with 14 bases in the middle. This CDR3 is built from 17 residues. Germline CDR1 reads MDHEN; CDR2 reads SYDVKM. DNA for the CDR3: TGTGCCAGCAGTGGTGGGTTAATTAACTCTGGGGCCAACGTCCTGACTTTC. This codes for CASSGGLINSGANVLTF.

CDR3 loop: CASSFAGGSTDTQYF. In DNA form, the CDR3 reads TGTGCCAGCAGCTTCGCGGGAGGGAGTACAGATACGCAGTATTTT. The J gene is TRBJ2-3, the V gene TRBV5-4; 9 positions match TRBD2. Germline V gives CDR1 SGHNT, CDR2 YYREEE (reference sequence). Losses at the gene ends were 2 bases for V and 3 bases for J; bases not matched to a gene: 4. The CDR3 contains 15 residues.

The gene calls are TRBV5-5 and TRBJ2-2; D not certain. This CDR3 comprises 14 residues. V lost 0 bases, J lost 8 bases, and 11 bases lay in between. CDR1 SGHKS and CDR2 YYEKEE come from the germline V gene (reference sequence). Here the CDR3 reads CASSLGLSKGELFF. Written as DNA, the CDR3 is TGTGCCAGCAGCTTGGGCCTATCGAAAGGGGAGCTGTTTTTT.

The gene calls are TRBV5-5 and TRBJ1-6; a weak D match, TRBD1 (5 bases). The CDR3 runs to 15 residues. V was shortened by 0 bases and J by 9 bases, with 13 bases between the two germline ends. CDR1 and CDR2 (germline): SGHKS, YYEKEE (reference sequence). The CDR3 spells CASSLDPTGVSPLHF. As DNA, the CDR3 is TGTGCCAGCAGCTTGGATCCAACGGGGGTTTCACCCCTCCACTTT.

The chain employs TRBV10-3 and TRBJ2-5; TRBD2 agrees at 10 bases. CDR1 and CDR2 (germline): ENHRY, SYGVKD. Germline trimming cut 8 bases from V and 1 base from J; bases unmatched to any gene: 7. The CDR3 runs 15 residues. The CDR3 region is CAIGPSGGLQETQYF. CDR3 DNA sequence: TGTGCCATCGGCCCTAGCGGGGGCCTCCAAGAGACCCAGTACTTC.

The chain uses TRBV5-1 and TRBJ1-1; 7 nucleotides line up with TRBD1. The CDR3 length is 15 residues. Germline assignment: CDR1 SGHRS and CDR2 YFSETQ. V gave up 3 bases and J gave up 1 base; unmatched junction bases: 6. DNA for the CDR3: TGCGCCAGCAGCTGGAGACAGGGAGGGAACACTGAAGCTTTCTTT. Translation gives CASSWRQGGNTEAFF.

The rearrangement uses TRBV5-1 and TRBJ1-3; TRBD1 matches at 7 bases. From germline, CDR1 is SGHRS and CDR2 YFSETQ. J was trimmed by 4 bases and V by 3 bases; bases with no gene match: 4. The length of the CDR3 is 14 residues. The CDR3 region is CASSSGQPGNTIYF. The CDR3 DNA reads TGCGCCAGCAGCTCGGGACAGCCCGGAAACACCATATATTTT.

V gene TRBV30 combines with J gene TRBJ1-4, with TRBD1 as a possible D gene (6 bases). Looked up from germline, CDR1 is GTSNPN and CDR2 is SVGIG (reference sequence). V was shortened by 3 bases and J by 5 bases, with 13 bases between the two germline ends. This CDR3 comprises 14 residues. CDR3 sequence: CAWSEQGLNEKLFF. The CDR3 DNA follows: TGTGCCTGGAGCGAACAGGGTCTCAATGAAAAACTGTTTTTT.

This chain connects TRBV11-3 to TRBJ2-3, with D unresolved. This CDR3 is 13 amino acids long. Germline V CDR1 and CDR2: SGHNT, YENEEA. Trimming shortened V by 3 bases and J by 0 bases, and 4 bases separated the two germline ends. The CDR3 DNA reads as TGTGCCAGCAGCTTCGCCAGCACAGATACGCAGTATTTT. This translates into CASSFASTDTQYF.

In regard to this clone: Other DNA sequences within the sample encode an identical CDR3. The chain employs TRBV27 and TRBJ2-7; D unclear. The V and J ends lost 2 bases and 1 base respectively, with 6 bases between them. The germline V gene has CDR1 MNHEY and CDR2 SMNVEV (reference sequence). CDR3 length: 13 residues. The CDR3 bases are TGTGCCAGCAGTTTACGGGTTTCCTACGAGCAGTACTTC. Translating gives CASSLRVSYEQYF.

The rearrangement uses TRBV10-3 and TRBJ2-7, with TRBD2 identical over 7 bases. From germline, CDR1 is ENHRY and CDR2 SYGVKD. Losses at the gene ends were 0 bases for V and 2 bases for J; bases not matched to a gene: 13. CDR3 size: 18 residues. In DNA form, the CDR3 reads TGTGCCATCAGTGAGTCGATCCAGCGGGGAAAGCCGCCCTACGAGCAGTACTTC. It translates to CAISESIQRGKPPYEQYF.

The rearrangement uses TRBV6-6 and TRBJ2-5; TRBD2 agrees at 7 bases. V lost 3 bases to trimming and J lost 7 bases; unmatched junction nucleotides: 5. The CDR3 length is 13 residues. The germline CDR1 and CDR2 sequences are MNHNY and SVGAGI (reference sequence). The CDR3 region has the DNA TGTGCCAGCAGTTATTTGGGGGAGGGGACCCAGTACTTC. Translated, it gives CASSYLGEGTQYF.

This chain uses TRBV4-1 with TRBJ1-1; 9 bases match TRBD1. Germline V CDR1 and CDR2: MGHRA, YSYEKL. This CDR3 contains 17 residues. Trimming took 6 bases from V and 0 from J; bases not matched to a gene: 11. CDR3 residues: CASRPGTGSRMNTEAFF. The CDR3 DNA sequence: TGCGCCAGCAGACCCGGGACAGGGAGTCGTATGAACACTGAAGCTTTCTTT.

The chain carries TRBV29-1 and TRBJ1-1; TRBD1 matches 7 bases. Germline assignment: CDR1 SQVTM and CDR2 ANQGSEA. The CDR3 has 13 residues. The V gene end was trimmed by 8 bases and the J gene end by 1 base; junction bases not matched to a gene: 7. CDR3 loop: CSTKQGSNTEAFF. The CDR3 DNA reads TGCAGCACTAAACAGGGGTCGAACACTGAAGCTTTCTTT.

Turning to this clone: Different DNA sequences within this sample yield the same CDR3. The chain has TRBV25-1 and TRBJ1-2; maybe TRBD1 (6 bases). The CDR3 consists of 14 residues. Germline CDR1 is MGHDK and CDR2 is SYGVNS. V gave up 3 bases and J gave up 5 bases, with 13 bases separating them. The CDR3 DNA reads as TGTGCCAGCAGTGAGCCGGGACAAGGATATGGCTACACCTTC. Translated: CASSEPGQGYGYTF.